These 2 T cell receptor beta chains share one sample of origin, sequenced in a study of T cells in tumors after PD-1 blockade. Method: immunoSEQ multiplex PCR; TCRdb's copy keeps in-frame clones and lacks some. The sample includes roughly 47,000 clones, nearly 80% seen only once; the top ten take roughly a sixth. The source material was PBMCs, sampled before anti-PD-1 treatment. These receptors were taken from a human donor with basal cell carcinoma.

The CDR3 DNA reads as TGTGCCACCAAGGGCTCGGAAGGGGCCGCGAGGGTGAACACTGAAGCTTTCTTT. It codes for CATKGSEGAARVNTEAFF. This sequence joins TRBV10-3 and TRBJ1-1; tentative D call: TRBD1 (5 bases). V was cut by 10 bases and J by 0 bases, with 27 bases left in between. The germline V gene encodes CDR1 ENHRY and CDR2 SYGVKD. The CDR3 has 18 amino acids.

J is TRBJ1-5 and V is TRBV5-1; D gene uncertain. CDR3 length: 14 residues. Trimming stripped 3 bases from V and 3 bases from J, with 10 bases between. Germline-derived CDR1 and CDR2 are SGHRS and YFSETQ. The CDR3 region has the DNA TGCGCCAGCAGCTCGGACGGAAACAATCAGCCCCAGCATTTT. This gives the protein CASSSDGNNQPQHF.